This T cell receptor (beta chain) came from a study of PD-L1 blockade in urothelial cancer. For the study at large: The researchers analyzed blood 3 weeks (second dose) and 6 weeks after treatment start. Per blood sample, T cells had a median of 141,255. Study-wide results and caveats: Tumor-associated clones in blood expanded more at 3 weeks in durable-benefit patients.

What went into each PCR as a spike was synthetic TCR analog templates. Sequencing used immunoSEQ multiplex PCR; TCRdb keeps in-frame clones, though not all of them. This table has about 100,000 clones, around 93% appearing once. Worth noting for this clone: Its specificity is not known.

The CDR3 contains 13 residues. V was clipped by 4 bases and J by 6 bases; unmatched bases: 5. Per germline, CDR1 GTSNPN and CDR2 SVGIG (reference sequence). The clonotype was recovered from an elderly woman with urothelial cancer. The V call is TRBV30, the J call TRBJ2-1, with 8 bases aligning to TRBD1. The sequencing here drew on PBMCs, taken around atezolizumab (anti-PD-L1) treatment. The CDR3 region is CAWTRGRGNEQFF. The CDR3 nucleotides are TGTGCCTGGACCAGGGGGCGGGGCAATGAGCAGTTCTTC.